The TCR beta chain under discussion was sequenced for a study of technical replicates of blood from a few donors. The CDR3 is made up of 14 amino acids. V was cut by 5 bases and J by 4 bases, with 14 bases left in between. Germline CDR1 and CDR2: SEHNR and FQNEAQ (reference sequence). Sequencing used immunoSEQ multiplex PCR; TCRdb keeps in-frame clones, though not all of them. The sample includes tens of thousands of clones, 85% to 95% of them seen just once. Specimen: T cells isolated from PBMCs. The TCR originated in a human donor in good health. The V and J genes are TRBV7-9 and TRBJ1-2; D remains unclear. CDR3 protein: CASSGRAPSYGYTF. The CDR3 DNA is TGTGCCAGCAGCGGGAGGGCTCCGTCCTATGGCTACACCTTC.